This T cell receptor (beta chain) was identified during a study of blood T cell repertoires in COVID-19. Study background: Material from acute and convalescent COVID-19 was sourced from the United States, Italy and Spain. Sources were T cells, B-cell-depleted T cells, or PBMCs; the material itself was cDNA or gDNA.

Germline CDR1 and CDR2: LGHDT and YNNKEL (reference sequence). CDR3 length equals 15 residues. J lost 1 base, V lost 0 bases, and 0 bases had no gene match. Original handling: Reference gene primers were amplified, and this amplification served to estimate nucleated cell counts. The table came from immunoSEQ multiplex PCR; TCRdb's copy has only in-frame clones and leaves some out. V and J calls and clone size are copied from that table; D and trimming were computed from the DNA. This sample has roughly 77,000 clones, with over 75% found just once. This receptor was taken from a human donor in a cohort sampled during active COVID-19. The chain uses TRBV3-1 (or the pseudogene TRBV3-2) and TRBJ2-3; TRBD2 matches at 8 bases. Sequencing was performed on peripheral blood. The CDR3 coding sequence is TGTGCCAGCAGCCAAGAAGCGGGAGGCACAGATACGCAGTATTTT. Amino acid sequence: CASSQEAGGTDTQYF.